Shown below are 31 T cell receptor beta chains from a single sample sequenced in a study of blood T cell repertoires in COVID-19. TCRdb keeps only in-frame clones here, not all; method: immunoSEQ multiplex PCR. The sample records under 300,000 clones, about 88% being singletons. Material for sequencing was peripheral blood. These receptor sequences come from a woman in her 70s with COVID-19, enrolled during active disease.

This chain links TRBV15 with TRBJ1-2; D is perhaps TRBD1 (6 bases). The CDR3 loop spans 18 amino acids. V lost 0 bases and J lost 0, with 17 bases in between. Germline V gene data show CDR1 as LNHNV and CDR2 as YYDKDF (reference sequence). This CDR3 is CATSRDSTTGNPNYGYTF. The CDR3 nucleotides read TGTGCCACCAGCAGAGACTCGACAACAGGGAATCCTAACTATGGCTACACCTTC.

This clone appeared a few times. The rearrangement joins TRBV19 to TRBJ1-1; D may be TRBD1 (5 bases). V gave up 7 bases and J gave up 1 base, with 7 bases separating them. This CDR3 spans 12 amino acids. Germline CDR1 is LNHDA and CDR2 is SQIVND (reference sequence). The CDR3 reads CASTTENTEAFF. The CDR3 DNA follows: TGTGCCAGTACGACAGAGAACACTGAAGCTTTCTTT.

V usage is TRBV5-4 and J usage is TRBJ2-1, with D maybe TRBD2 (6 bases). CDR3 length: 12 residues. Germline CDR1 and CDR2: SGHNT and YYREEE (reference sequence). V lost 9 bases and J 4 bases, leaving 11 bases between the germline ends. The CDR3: CAIPGGYNEQFF. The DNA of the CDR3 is TGTGCCATCCCCGGGGGTTACAATGAGCAGTTCTTC.

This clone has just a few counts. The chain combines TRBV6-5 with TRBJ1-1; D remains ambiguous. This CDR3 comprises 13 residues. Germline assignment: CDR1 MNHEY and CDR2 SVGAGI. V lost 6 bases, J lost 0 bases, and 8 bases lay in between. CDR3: CASRPTLNTEAFF. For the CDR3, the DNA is TGTGCCAGCAGGCCTACTCTGAACACTGAAGCTTTCTTT.

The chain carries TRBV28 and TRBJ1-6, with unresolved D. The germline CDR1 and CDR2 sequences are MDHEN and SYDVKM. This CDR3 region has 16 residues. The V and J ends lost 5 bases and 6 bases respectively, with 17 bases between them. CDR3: CASSPPEGPINSPLHF. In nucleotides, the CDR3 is TGTGCCAGCAGTCCCCCTGAGGGCCCCATTAATTCACCCCTCCACTTT.

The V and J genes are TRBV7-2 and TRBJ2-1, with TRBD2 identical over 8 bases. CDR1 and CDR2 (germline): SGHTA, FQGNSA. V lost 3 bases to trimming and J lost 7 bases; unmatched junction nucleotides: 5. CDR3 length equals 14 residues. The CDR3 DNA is TGTGCCAGCAGCTTCCGGGGGGGATGGAATGAGCAGTTCTTC. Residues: CASSFRGGWNEQFF.

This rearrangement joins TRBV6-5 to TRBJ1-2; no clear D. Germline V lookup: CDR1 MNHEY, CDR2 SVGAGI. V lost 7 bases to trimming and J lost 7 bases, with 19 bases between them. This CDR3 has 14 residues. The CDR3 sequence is CASTQSREQTGYTF. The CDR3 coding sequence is TGTGCCAGCACCCAATCGCGGGAGCAGACTGGCTACACCTTC.

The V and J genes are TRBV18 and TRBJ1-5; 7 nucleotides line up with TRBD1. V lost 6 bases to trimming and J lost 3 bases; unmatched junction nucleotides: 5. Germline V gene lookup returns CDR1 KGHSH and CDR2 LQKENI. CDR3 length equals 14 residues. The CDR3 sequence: CASSLDRANQPQHF. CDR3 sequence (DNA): TGTGCCAGCTCTCTTGACAGGGCCAATCAGCCCCAGCATTTT.

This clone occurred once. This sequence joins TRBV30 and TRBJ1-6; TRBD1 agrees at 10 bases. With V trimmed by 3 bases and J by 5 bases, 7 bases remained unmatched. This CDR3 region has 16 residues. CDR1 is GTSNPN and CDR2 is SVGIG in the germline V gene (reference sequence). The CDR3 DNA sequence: TGTGCCTGGAGCCAGACAGGGGGCATCAATAATTCACCCCTCCACTTT. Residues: CAWSQTGGINNSPLHF.

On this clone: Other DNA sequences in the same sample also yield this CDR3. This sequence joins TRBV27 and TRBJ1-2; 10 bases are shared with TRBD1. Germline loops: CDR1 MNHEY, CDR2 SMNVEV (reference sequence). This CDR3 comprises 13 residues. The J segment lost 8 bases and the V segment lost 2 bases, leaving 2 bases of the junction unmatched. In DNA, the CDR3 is TGTGCCAGCAGTTTAGGGACAGGGGTAGGCTACACCTTC. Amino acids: CASSLGTGVGYTF.

The CDR3 DNA reads as TGTGCCAGCAGCGTAGATCCGCGATCTAGCACAGATACGCAGTATTTT. As protein: CASSVDPRSSTDTQYF. The chain combines TRBV9 with TRBJ2-3; no reliable D call. The germline V and J ends were trimmed by 0 bases and 0 bases, with 11 bases remaining between them. The CDR3 spans 16 residues. Germline V gives CDR1 SGDLS, CDR2 YYNGEE.

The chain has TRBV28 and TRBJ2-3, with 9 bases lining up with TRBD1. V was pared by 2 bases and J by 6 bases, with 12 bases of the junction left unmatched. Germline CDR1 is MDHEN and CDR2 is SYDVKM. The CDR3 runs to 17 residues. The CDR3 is CASSLISVTGGRDTQYF. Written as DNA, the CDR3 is TGTGCCAGCAGTTTAATCTCCGTGACAGGGGGTCGGGATACGCAGTATTTT.

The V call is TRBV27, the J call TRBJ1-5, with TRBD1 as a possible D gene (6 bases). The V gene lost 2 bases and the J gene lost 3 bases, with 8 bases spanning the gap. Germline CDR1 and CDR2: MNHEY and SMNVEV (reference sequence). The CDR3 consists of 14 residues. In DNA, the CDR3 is TGTGCCAGCAGTTTAGGGGGCGTCAATCAGCCCCAGCATTTT. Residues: CASSLGGVNQPQHF.

The CDR3 loop is CASSFGTGDVNEQFF. The CDR3 coding sequence is TGCGCCAGCAGCTTCGGGACAGGGGATGTCAATGAGCAGTTCTTC. The V and J genes are TRBV5-1 and TRBJ2-1; TRBD1 matches 10 bases. The CDR3 loop spans 15 amino acids. With V trimmed by 2 bases and J by 6 bases, 5 bases remained unmatched. The germline V gene has CDR1 SGHRS and CDR2 YFSETQ.

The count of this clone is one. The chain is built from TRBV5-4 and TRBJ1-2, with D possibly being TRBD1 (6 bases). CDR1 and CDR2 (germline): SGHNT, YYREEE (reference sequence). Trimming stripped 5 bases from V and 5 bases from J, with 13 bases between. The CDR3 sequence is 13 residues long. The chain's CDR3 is CASSTTGNYGYTF. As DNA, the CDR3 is TGTGCCAGCAGTACCACAGGGAATTATGGCTACACCTTC.

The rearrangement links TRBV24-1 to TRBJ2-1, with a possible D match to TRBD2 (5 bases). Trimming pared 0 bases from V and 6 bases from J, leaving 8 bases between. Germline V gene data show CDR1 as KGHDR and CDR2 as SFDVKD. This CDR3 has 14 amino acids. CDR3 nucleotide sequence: TGTGCCACCAGTGATTTGCTAGCAGGCAATGAGCAGTTCTTC. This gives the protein CATSDLLAGNEQFF.

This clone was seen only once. The CDR3 sequence is CASSQDRQGLWEQYF. The CDR3 nucleotides read TGTGCCAGCAGCCAGGATAGACAGGGTTTGTGGGAGCAGTACTTC. This chain uses TRBV3-1 (or the pseudogene TRBV3-2) with TRBJ2-7, with 7 bases fitting TRBD1. The CDR3 is 15 residues long. Trimming cost V 3 bases and J 7 bases; bases outside gene matches: 12. CDR1 and CDR2 from the germline V gene are LGHDT and YNNKEL (reference sequence).

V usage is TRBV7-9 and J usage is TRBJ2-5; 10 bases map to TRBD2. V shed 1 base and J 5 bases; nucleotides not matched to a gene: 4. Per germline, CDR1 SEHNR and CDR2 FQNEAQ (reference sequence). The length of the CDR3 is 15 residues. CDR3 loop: CASSLGTSGRETQYF. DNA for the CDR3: TGTGCCAGCAGCTTAGGGACTAGCGGTCGTGAGACCCAGTACTTC.

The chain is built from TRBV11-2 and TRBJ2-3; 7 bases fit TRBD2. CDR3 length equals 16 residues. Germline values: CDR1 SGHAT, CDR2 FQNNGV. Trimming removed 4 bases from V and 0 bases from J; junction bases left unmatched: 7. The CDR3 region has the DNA TGTGCCAGCAGCTCCCGCGGGGGTGGAAGCACAGATACGCAGTATTTT. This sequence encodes CASSSRGGGSTDTQYF.

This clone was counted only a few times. In DNA form, the CDR3 reads TGTGCCAGTAGTATTTCCGGCAGGTGGGAGTCTGGCACCGGGGAGCTGTTTTTT. Its translation: CASSISGRWESGTGELFF. The gene calls are TRBV19 and TRBJ2-2, with TRBD2 as a possible D gene (5 bases). Trimming left V 3 bases short and J 4 bases short, with 21 bases between. Germline-derived CDR1 and CDR2 are LNHDA and SQIVND (reference sequence). The CDR3 consists of 18 residues.

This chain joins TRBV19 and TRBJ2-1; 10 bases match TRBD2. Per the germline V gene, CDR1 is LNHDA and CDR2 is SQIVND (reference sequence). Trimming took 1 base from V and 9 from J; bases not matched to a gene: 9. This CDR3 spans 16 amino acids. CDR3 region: CASSIGASGGKAEQFF. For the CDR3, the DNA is TGTGCCAGTAGTATAGGTGCTAGCGGGGGTAAGGCTGAGCAGTTCTTC.

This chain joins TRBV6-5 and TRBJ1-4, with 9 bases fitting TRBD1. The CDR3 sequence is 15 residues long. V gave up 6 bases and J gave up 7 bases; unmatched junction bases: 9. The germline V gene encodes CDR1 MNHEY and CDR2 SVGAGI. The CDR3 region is CASRLPGQGPEKLFF. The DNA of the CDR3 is TGTGCCAGCAGACTCCCGGGACAGGGCCCTGAAAAACTGTTTTTT.

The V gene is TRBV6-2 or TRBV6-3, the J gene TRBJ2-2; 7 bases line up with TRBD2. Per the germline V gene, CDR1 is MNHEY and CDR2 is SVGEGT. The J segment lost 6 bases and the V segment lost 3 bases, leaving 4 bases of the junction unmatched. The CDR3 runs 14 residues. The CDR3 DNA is TGTGCCAGCAGTTATTCCGGACTAGCCGGGGAGCTGTTTTTT. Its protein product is CASSYSGLAGELFF.

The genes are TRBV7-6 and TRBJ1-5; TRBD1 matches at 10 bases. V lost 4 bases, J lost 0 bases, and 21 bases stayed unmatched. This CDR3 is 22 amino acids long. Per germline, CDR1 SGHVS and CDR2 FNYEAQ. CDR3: CASSSSRLYRDRGAYSNQPQHF. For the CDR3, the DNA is TGTGCCAGCAGCTCTTCCCGCCTTTACCGGGACAGGGGCGCCTATAGCAATCAGCCCCAGCATTTT.

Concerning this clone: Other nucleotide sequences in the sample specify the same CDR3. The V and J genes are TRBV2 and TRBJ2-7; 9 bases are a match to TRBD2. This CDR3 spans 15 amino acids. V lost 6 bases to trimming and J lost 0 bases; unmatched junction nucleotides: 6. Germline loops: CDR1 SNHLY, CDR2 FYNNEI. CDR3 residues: CASSLSGGPSYEQYF. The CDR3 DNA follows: TGTGCCAGCAGCCTTAGCGGGGGCCCCTCCTACGAGCAGTACTTC.

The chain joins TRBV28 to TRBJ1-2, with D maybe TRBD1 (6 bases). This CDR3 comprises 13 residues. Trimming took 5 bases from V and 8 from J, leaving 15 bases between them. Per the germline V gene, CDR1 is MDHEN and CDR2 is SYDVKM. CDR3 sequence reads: CASSRGTGSGYTF. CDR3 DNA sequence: TGTGCCAGCAGTCGCGGAACAGGGTCGGGCTACACCTTC.

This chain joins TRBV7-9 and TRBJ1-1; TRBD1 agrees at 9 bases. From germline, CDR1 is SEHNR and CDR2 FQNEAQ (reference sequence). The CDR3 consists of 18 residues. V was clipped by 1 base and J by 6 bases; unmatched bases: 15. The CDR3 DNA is TGTGCCAGCAGCTTAGGGAAAATAGGGACAGGGTCTGGCCCTGAAGCTTTCTTT. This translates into CASSLGKIGTGSGPEAFF.

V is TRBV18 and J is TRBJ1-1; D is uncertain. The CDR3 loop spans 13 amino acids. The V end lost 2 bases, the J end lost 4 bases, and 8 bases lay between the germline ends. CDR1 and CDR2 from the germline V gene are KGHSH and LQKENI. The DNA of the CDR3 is TGTGCCAGCTCACCAGGGAGGGTCACTGAAGCTTTCTTT. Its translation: CASSPGRVTEAFF.

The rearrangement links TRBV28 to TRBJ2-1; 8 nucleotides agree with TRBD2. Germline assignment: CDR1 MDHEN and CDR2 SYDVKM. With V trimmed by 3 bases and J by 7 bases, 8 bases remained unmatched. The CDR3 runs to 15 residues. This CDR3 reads CASSFGRGGRNEQFF. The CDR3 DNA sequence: TGTGCCAGCAGTTTTGGGCGCGGGGGGCGTAATGAGCAGTTCTTC.

For the CDR3, the DNA is TGTGCCACCAGTGGTACAGGTGCCCCCGAGCAGTACTTC. This gives the protein CATSGTGAPEQYF. V gene TRBV24-1 combines with J gene TRBJ2-7; D might be TRBD1 (5 bases). Trimming took 5 bases from V and 6 from J, leaving 13 bases between them. The CDR3 totals 13 residues. Germline values: CDR1 KGHDR, CDR2 SFDVKD.

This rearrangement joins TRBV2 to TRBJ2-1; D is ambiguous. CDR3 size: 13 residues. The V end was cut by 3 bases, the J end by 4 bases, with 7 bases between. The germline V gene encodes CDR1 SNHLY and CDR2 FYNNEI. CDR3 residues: CASSEGSYNEQFF. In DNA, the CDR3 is TGTGCCAGCAGTGAGGGCAGTTACAATGAGCAGTTCTTC.